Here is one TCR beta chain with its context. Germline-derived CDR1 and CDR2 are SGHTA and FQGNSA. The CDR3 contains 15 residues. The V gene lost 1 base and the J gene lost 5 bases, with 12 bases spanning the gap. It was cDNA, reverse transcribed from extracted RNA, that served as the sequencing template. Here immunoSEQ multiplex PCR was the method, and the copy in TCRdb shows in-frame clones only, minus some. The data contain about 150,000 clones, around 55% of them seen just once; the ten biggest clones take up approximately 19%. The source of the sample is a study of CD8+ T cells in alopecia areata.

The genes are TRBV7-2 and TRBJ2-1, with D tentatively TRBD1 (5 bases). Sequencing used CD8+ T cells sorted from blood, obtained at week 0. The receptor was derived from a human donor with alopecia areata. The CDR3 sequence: CASSLVLGAHNEQFF. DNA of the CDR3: TGTGCCAGCAGCTTAGTTTTAGGGGCACACAATGAGCAGTTCTTC. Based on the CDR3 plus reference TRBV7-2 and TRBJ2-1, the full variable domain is GAGVSQSPSNKVTEKGKDVELRCDPISGHTALYWYRQSLGQGLEFLIYFQGNSAPDKSGLPSDRFSAERTGGSVSTLTIQRTQQEDSAVYLCASSLVLGAHNEQFFGPGTRLTVL.